The 10 T cell receptor beta chains in this list originate from one sample, sequenced in a study of vaccination and CD4 T cells after COVID-19. At the Johns Hopkins FTIC core, DNA taken from cultured CD4+ T cells was sequenced by way of the Oncomine TCR Beta short-read assay. TCRdb used MiXCR to reprocess the PCR reads, holding one entry per CDR3 protein. Counted here are about 6,600 distinct CDR3 sequences, 25% to 30% occurring once; the ten biggest clones make up 31%. Treatment described: roughly 10-day PBMC culture with coronavirus spike peptide pools or control peptides (ViraFEST assay). The collection of CD4+ T cells from the unexposed donor took place before the COVID-19 pandemic (2011-2018). No antigens are known for them. The source material was CD4+ T cells from blood, cultured in vitro. The receptors derive from a human donor in good health.

This chain connects TRBV6-4 to TRBJ1-5; D is unclear. The ends were cut back, 2 bases at V and 6 bases at J, with 8 bases in the middle. CDR3 length equals 13 residues. CDR1 is MRHNA, CDR2 SNTAGT, per germline. The CDR3 spells CASSDQSGQPQHF. In DNA form, the CDR3 reads TGTGCCAGCAGTGACCAGTCGGGTCAGCCCCAGCATTTT.

V gene TRBV6-2 or TRBV6-3 combines with J gene TRBJ2-3, with D possibly being TRBD2 (5 bases). The germline V gene has CDR1 MNHEY and CDR2 SVGEGT. Trimming removed 5 bases from V and 3 bases from J, with 12 bases in between. CDR3 length equals 14 residues. CDR3 sequence reads: CASSQTGNTDTQYF. Written as DNA, the CDR3 is TGTGCCAGCAGTCAGACGGGGAATACAGATACGCAGTATTTT.

This clonotype was found a few times. The chain recombines TRBV11-2 with TRBJ2-5; 8 nucleotides match TRBD1. Germline V lookup: CDR1 SGHAT, CDR2 FQNNGV. The V and J ends lost 5 bases and 1 base, in that order; junction bases with no gene match: 9. This CDR3 comprises 16 residues. Here the CDR3 reads CASSRSQTGGQETQYF. CDR3 DNA: TGTGCCAGCAGCCGATCGCAAACAGGGGGCCAAGAGACCCAGTACTTC.

J is TRBJ1-2 and V is TRBV7-3; tentative D call: TRBD1 (5 bases). The CDR3 consists of 16 residues. V lost 2 bases to trimming and J lost 0 bases, with 13 bases between them. The germline gives CDR1 SGHTA, CDR2 FQGTGA. The CDR3 is CASSLPSGHPNYGYTF. The CDR3 DNA follows: TGTGCCAGCAGCTTACCCTCAGGACACCCTAACTATGGCTACACCTTC.

This chain joins TRBV7-9 and TRBJ2-1, with D possibly TRBD1 on 5 matching bases. The germline gives CDR1 SEHNR, CDR2 FQNEAQ (reference sequence). Between the trimmed V and J ends, which lost 6 bases and 8 bases, there was a span of 11 bases. The CDR3 contains 12 residues. The CDR3 region is CASSSDRYEQFF. The CDR3 DNA reads as TGTGCCAGCAGTTCCGACAGATATGAGCAGTTCTTC.

This clonotype was seen a single time. This chain uses TRBV5-1 with TRBJ2-3, with 7 bases lining up with TRBD2. The germline V gene has CDR1 SGHRS and CDR2 YFSETQ. This CDR3 contains 15 residues. V trimming: 4 bases; J trimming: 4 bases; junction bases outside the gene matches: 9. The chain's CDR3 is CASSPNGGVPDTQYF. For the CDR3, the DNA is TGCGCCAGCAGCCCGAATGGGGGGGTCCCAGATACGCAGTATTTT.

V gene TRBV6-1 combines with J gene TRBJ2-7, with 7 bases aligning to TRBD2. Germline V gene data show CDR1 as MNHNS and CDR2 as SASEGT. This CDR3 is built from 14 residues. V trimming: 6 bases; J trimming: 7 bases; junction bases outside the gene matches: 12. In DNA form, the CDR3 reads TGTGCCAGCAGCTCCCTAGCGGCCACTGGGGAGCAGTACTTC. Translation gives CASSSLAATGEQYF.

This rearrangement joins TRBV10-3 to TRBJ1-1; D is perhaps TRBD1 (5 bases). This CDR3 has 11 amino acids. Trimming took off 8 bases at V and 1 base at J, with 5 bases between the two ends. The V gene's germline CDR1 is ENHRY and CDR2 SYGVKD. The CDR3 DNA reads TGTGCCATCCAGGGGAACACTGAAGCTTTCTTT. Residues: CAIQGNTEAFF.

This chain links TRBV6-1 with TRBJ1-2; D is perhaps TRBD1 (5 bases). This CDR3 spans 13 amino acids. Deletions cut 8 bases from V and 5 bases from J, with 15 bases between. Germline loops: CDR1 MNHNS, CDR2 SASEGT. As DNA, the CDR3 is TGTGCCAGCGAGGCTCGGGGACTGTATGGCTACACCTTC. It yields the protein CASEARGLYGYTF.

The chain joins TRBV6-1 to TRBJ1-5; D remains unclear. The CDR3 loop spans 10 amino acids. Germline V CDR1 and CDR2: MNHNS, SASEGT. Trimming cost V 8 bases and J 2 bases, with 1 base left between them. The CDR3 DNA sequence: TGTGCCAGCGGCAATCAGCCCCAGCATTTT. This translates into CASGNQPQHF.